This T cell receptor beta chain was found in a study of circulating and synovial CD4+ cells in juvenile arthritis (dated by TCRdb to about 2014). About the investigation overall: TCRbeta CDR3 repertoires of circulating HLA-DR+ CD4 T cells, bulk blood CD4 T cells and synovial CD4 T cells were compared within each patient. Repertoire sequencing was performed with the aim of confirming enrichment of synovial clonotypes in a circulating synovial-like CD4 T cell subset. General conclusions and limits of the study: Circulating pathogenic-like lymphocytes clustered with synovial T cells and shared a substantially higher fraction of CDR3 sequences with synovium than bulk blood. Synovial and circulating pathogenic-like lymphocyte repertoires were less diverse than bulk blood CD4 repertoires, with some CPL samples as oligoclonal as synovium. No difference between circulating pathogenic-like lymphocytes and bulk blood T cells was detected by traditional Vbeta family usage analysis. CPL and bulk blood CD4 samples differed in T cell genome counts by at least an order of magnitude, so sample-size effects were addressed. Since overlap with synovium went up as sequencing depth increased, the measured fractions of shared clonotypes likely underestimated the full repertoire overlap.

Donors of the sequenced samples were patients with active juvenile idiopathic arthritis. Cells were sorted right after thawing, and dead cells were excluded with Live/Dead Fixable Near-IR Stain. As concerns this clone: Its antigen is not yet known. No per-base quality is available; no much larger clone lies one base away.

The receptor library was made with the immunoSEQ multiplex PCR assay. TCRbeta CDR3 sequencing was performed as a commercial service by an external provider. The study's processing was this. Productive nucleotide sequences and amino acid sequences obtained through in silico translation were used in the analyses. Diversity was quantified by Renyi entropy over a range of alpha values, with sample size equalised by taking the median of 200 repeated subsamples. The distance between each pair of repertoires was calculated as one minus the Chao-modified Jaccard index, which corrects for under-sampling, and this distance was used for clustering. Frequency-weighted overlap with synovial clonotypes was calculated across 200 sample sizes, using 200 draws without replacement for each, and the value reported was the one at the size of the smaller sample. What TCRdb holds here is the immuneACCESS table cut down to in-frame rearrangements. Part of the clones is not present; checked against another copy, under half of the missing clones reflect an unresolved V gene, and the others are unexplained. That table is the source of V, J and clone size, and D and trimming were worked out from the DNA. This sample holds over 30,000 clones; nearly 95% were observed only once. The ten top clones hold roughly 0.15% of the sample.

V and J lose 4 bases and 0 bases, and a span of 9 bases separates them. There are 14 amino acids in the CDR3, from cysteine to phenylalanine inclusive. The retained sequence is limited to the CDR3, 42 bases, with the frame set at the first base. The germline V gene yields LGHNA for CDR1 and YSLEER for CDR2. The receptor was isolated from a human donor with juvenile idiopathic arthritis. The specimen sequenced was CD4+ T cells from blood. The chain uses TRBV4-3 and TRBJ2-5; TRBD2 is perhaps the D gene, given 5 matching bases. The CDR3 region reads CASSRTPYQETQYF. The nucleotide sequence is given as TGCGCCAGCAGCCGGACTCCGTACCAAGAGACCCAGTACTTC.